This TCR beta chain was profiled in a study of blood T cell repertoires in COVID-19. Overall study: T cells, B-cell-depleted T cells, or PBMCs supplied cDNA or gDNA.

All recovered Cohort 3 donors got two negative PCRs, got clearance, or saw symptom resolution. Only in-frame clones appear in the TCRdb table, and some are missing; sequencing was by immunoSEQ multiplex PCR. The profile covers roughly 180,000 clones, with 75% to 90% appearing a single time and 6.2% taken by the ten largest. The CDR3 spans 12 residues. Per germline, CDR1 GTSNPN and CDR2 SVGIG (reference sequence). V was pared by 7 bases and J by 2 bases, with 3 bases of the junction left unmatched. Sample: PBMCs or T cells enriched from blood (not recorded which). The source is a man aged 40-49 years who had recovered from COVID-19. The V call is TRBV30, the J call TRBJ2-7; 9 bases are a match to TRBD1. CDR3 region: CALGQGPYEQYF. As DNA, the CDR3 is TGTGCCTTGGGACAGGGTCCCTACGAGCAGTACTTC.